Each of the 6 T cell receptor beta chains below was sequenced from the same sample in a study of OX40 agonist ivuxolimab in advanced cancers. The protocol was immunoSEQ multiplex PCR, while the TCRdb copy is restricted to in-frame clones and leaves out a portion. The sample lists tens of thousands of clones; 85% to 90% were seen once. The sample in question was CD4+ or CD8+ T cells sorted from blood, obtained in a trial of the OX40 agonist ivuxolimab. The receptor source for this set is an adult with an advanced solid tumor such as melanoma, head and neck, liver or kidney cancer.

The chain couples TRBV27 to TRBJ1-5; tentatively, D is TRBD1 (6 bases). V lost 4 bases and J lost 1, with 14 bases in between. This CDR3 has 16 residues. CDR1 is MNHEY, CDR2 SMNVEV, per germline (reference sequence). DNA for the CDR3: TGTGCCAGCAGTTCTACACAGGGTGTAAGCAATCAGCCCCAGCATTTT. Translated, it gives CASSSTQGVSNQPQHF.

The chain employs TRBV7-2 and TRBJ2-1; D might be TRBD2 (5 bases). The V end was cut by 5 bases, the J end by 6 bases, with 20 bases between. The CDR3 is 16 residues long. CDR1 SGHTA and CDR2 FQGNSA come from the germline V gene. CDR3: CASSTNSIGGRNEQFF. CDR3 DNA sequence: TGTGCCAGCAGCACTAATTCCATCGGCGGGCGCAATGAGCAGTTCTTC.

This clone occurred once. The chain recombines TRBV18 with TRBJ1-5; D uncertain. Germline V gene lookup returns CDR1 KGHSH and CDR2 LQKENI. Trimming pared 3 bases from V and 7 bases from J, leaving 10 bases between. This CDR3 is 13 amino acids long. In DNA, the CDR3 is TGTGCCAGCTCACCTGGGTCGGGCCAGCCCCAGCATTTT. Protein product: CASSPGSGQPQHF.

This clone appeared a single time. The rearrangement joins TRBV7-3 to TRBJ1-6; D is uncertain. The CDR3 extends over 15 amino acids. The germline V gene has CDR1 SGHTA and CDR2 FQGTGA. Between the trimmed V and J ends, which lost 3 bases and 4 bases, there was a span of 10 bases. The CDR3 nucleotides are TGTGCCAGCAGCTTCACCGGGGTATATAATTCACCCCTCCACTTT. As protein: CASSFTGVYNSPLHF.

The chain has TRBV2 and TRBJ1-2, with D perhaps TRBD1 (6 bases). The CDR3 runs 14 residues. Per the germline V gene, CDR1 is SNHLY and CDR2 is FYNNEI. Trimming left V 8 bases short and J 8 bases short, with 21 bases between. The CDR3 protein is CASPEGGGAGGYTF. CDR3 coding DNA: TGTGCCAGCCCTGAGGGGGGGGGCGCTGGAGGCTACACCTTC.

This chain connects TRBV5-6 to TRBJ2-7; TRBD1 is a possible D gene (5 bases). The V gene's germline CDR1 is SGHDT and CDR2 YYEEEE. The CDR3 runs 15 residues. V shed 0 bases and J shed 0 bases, with 10 bases lying between them. For the CDR3, the DNA is TGTGCCAGCAGCTTGGGCCAGGGCCTCTCCTACGAGCAGTACTTC. It encodes CASSLGQGLSYEQYF.